The 6 T cell receptor beta chains below all came from one sample that was sequenced in a study of graft-versus-host responses after intestinal transplantation. Only in-frame clones appear in the TCRdb table, and some are missing; sequencing was by immunoSEQ multiplex PCR. The sample carries about 93,000 clones, 80% to 95% recorded once. These receptors lack a known antigen. The material was unstimulated CD8+ T cells sorted from spleen or lymph node cells, obtained before intestinal transplant. The receptor source for this set is a human donor who received an intestinal transplant.

This chain links TRBV25-1 with TRBJ2-7; no clear D gene. Per germline, CDR1 MGHDK and CDR2 SYGVNS. V was clipped by 0 bases and J by 7 bases, with 4 bases between them. This CDR3 is 11 amino acids long. CDR3 DNA sequence: TGTGCCAGCAGTGAATATGAGGAGCAGTACTTC. This encodes CASSEYEEQYF.

V usage is TRBV14 and J usage is TRBJ2-7; D possibly corresponds to TRBD2 (5 bases). Germline V lookup: CDR1 SGHDN, CDR2 FVKESK. This CDR3 is 17 amino acids long. Deletions cut 0 bases from V and 5 bases from J, with 20 bases between. CDR3 sequence: CASSQEGRGHIHDEQYF. The CDR3 coding sequence is TGTGCCAGCAGCCAAGAGGGTCGGGGTCACATACACGACGAGCAGTACTTC.

The chain carries TRBV5-6 and TRBJ1-2, with 7 bases fitting TRBD1. The length of the CDR3 is 14 residues. Germline assignment: CDR1 SGHDT and CDR2 YYEEEE. V was clipped by 2 bases and J by 5 bases; unmatched bases: 6. The CDR3 DNA reads TGTGCCAGCAGCTTCGGCAGGGGGTGGTATGGCTACACCTTC. Translating it yields CASSFGRGWYGYTF. The complete variable domain, with remaining parts taken from reference TRBV5-6 and TRBJ1-2, reads DAGVTQSPTHLIKTRGQQVTLRCSPKSGHDTVSWYQQALGQGPQFIFQYYEEEERQRGNFPDRFSGHQFPNYSSELNVNALLLGDSALYLCASSFGRGWYGYTFGSGTRLTVV.

This chain joins TRBV30 and TRBJ2-5; D perhaps matches TRBD2 (6 bases). Germline V lookup: CDR1 GTSNPN, CDR2 SVGIG (reference sequence). Trimming took 4 bases from V and 4 from J, leaving 13 bases between them. The CDR3 is made up of 13 amino acids. CDR3 amino acids: CAWTQGSGETQYF. CDR3 nucleotide sequence: TGTGCCTGGACCCAAGGTAGCGGAGAGACCCAGTACTTC.

V and J are TRBV25-1 and TRBJ1-1; D perhaps matches TRBD1 (6 bases). The V and J ends lost 3 bases and 4 bases respectively, with 18 bases between them. The CDR3 has 16 amino acids. Per the germline V gene, CDR1 is MGHDK and CDR2 is SYGVNS. CDR3 region: CASSDPYSGVFTEAFF. The CDR3 DNA sequence: TGTGCCAGCAGTGATCCGTATTCAGGGGTATTCACTGAAGCTTTCTTT.

Only a few counts were recorded for this clone. The rearrangement uses TRBV2 and TRBJ2-5; TRBD1 might be the D (6 bases). The CDR3 consists of 13 residues. The germline gives CDR1 SNHLY, CDR2 FYNNEI. V was shortened by 9 bases and J by 2 bases, with 13 bases between the two germline ends. In DNA form, the CDR3 reads TGTGCCAGGAACCGGGACATTCAAGAGACCCAGTACTTC. Protein product: CARNRDIQETQYF.